Each of the 16 T cell receptor beta chains below was sequenced from the same sample in a study of blood T cell repertoires in COVID-19. Some clones are missing from TCRdb's copy, which holds only in-frame ones; the method was immunoSEQ multiplex PCR. This sample yields fewer than 200,000 clones, of which approximately 90% are seen a single time; around 24% belongs to the top ten. Sequences were obtained from peripheral blood. These receptor sequences come from a man aged 60 to 75 with acute or convalescent COVID-19.

The V call is TRBV10-3, the J call TRBJ2-1; tentatively, D is TRBD2 (7 bases). The CDR3 spans 16 residues. V was shortened by 2 bases and J by 7 bases, with 18 bases between the two germline ends. The germline CDR1 and CDR2 sequences are ENHRY and SYGVKD. The CDR3 nucleotides are TGTGCCATCAGTGAGGACGAAGGGGGGGCCTTAAATGAGCAGTTCTTC. This codes for CAISEDEGGALNEQFF.

The V gene is TRBV6-6, the J gene TRBJ2-5; perhaps TRBD2 as D (6 bases). The CDR3 has 12 residues. With 8 bases removed from V and 5 bases from J, the gap between germline ends came to 12 bases. Germline CDR1 is MNHNY and CDR2 is SVGAGI (reference sequence). As DNA, the CDR3 is TGTGCCAGCCAGCGGGCCGGGGAGACCCAGTACTTC. Its protein is CASQRAGETQYF.

This rearrangement joins TRBV6-4 to TRBJ2-1, with a weak D call TRBD2 (6 bases). The germline V and J ends were trimmed by 6 bases and 5 bases, with 14 bases remaining between them. Germline V gives CDR1 MRHNA, CDR2 SNTAGT. The CDR3 length is 14 residues. CDR3 sequence reads: CASSREWGDNEQFF. In DNA, the CDR3 is TGTGCCAGCAGCCGGGAGTGGGGGGACAATGAGCAGTTCTTC.

CDR3 residues: CASRPGQLVIYGYTF. The CDR3 DNA sequence: TGTGCCAGCAGACCGGGACAGTTAGTTATCTATGGCTACACCTTC. This chain links TRBV5-4 with TRBJ1-2; TRBD1 matches at 7 bases. The CDR3 has 15 amino acids. In germline, CDR1 is SGHNT, CDR2 YYREEE (reference sequence). The trim removed 5 bases at V and 4 bases at J, leaving 11 bases unmatched.

V and J are TRBV24-1 and TRBJ1-1; D is perhaps TRBD1 (5 bases). Germline V gene data show CDR1 as KGHDR and CDR2 as SFDVKD. This CDR3 spans 13 amino acids. The V end lost 5 bases, the J end lost 5 bases, and 11 bases lay between the germline ends. The CDR3 reads CATSGPGGTEAFF. The CDR3 DNA reads TGTGCCACCAGTGGACCGGGGGGGACTGAAGCTTTCTTT.

This clone was observed at least ten times. The V gene is TRBV4-1, the J gene TRBJ1-5; the match to TRBD1 covers 8 bases. CDR1 is MGHRA and CDR2 is YSYEKL in the germline V gene. The CDR3 length is 14 residues. The V and J ends lost 1 base and 7 bases, in that order; junction bases with no gene match: 3. The CDR3 coding sequence is TGCGCCAGCAGCCAAGGGGGACAGGTCCAGCCCCAGCATTTT. It encodes CASSQGGQVQPQHF.

This clone came up a few times. J is TRBJ2-3 and V is TRBV7-9; D unclear. CDR1 and CDR2 (germline): SEHNR, FQNEAQ (reference sequence). The CDR3 loop spans 13 amino acids. V dropped 5 bases and J dropped 6 bases, with 12 bases sitting between them. The CDR3 loop is CASSPIWADTQYF. The CDR3 nucleotides read TGTGCCAGCAGCCCCATCTGGGCCGATACGCAGTATTTT.

The chain has TRBV11-2 and TRBJ1-3; D might be TRBD1 (6 bases). The CDR3 consists of 15 residues. Germline-derived CDR1 and CDR2 are SGHAT and FQNNGV. Trimming took off 3 bases at V and 0 bases at J, with 9 bases between the two ends. The DNA for the CDR3 is TGTGCCAGCAGCTTGAGGGGGATCTCTGGAAACACCATATATTTT. Encoded protein: CASSLRGISGNTIYF. Full variable domain (outside the CDR3, taken from reference TRBV11-2 and TRBJ1-3): EAGVAQSPRYKIIEKRQSVAFWCNPISGHATLYWYQQILGQGPKLLIQFQNNGVVDDSQLPKDRFSAERLKGVDSTLKIQPAKLEDSAVYLCASSLRGISGNTIYFGEGSWLTVV.

This chain connects TRBV2 to TRBJ1-2; D is undetermined. CDR1 is SNHLY and CDR2 is FYNNEI in the germline V gene. The CDR3 totals 14 residues. Between the trimmed V and J ends, which lost 6 bases and 3 bases, there was a span of 14 bases. CDR3 coding DNA: TGTGCCAGCAGATCGAGGATATCCGACTATGGCTACACCTTC. Protein product: CASRSRISDYGYTF.

The chain employs TRBV7-2 and TRBJ2-5; D uncertain. Per germline, CDR1 SGHTA and CDR2 FQGNSA. V dropped 5 bases and J dropped 6 bases, with 10 bases sitting between them. This CDR3 has 12 residues. DNA of the CDR3: TGTGCCAGCAGCGCGATTAAAAAGACCCAGTACTTC. It codes for CASSAIKKTQYF.

The V gene is TRBV5-1, the J gene TRBJ1-6; 8 bases are shared with TRBD1. Germline V gene lookup returns CDR1 SGHRS and CDR2 YFSETQ. The CDR3 covers 14 residues. The ends lost 4 bases at V and 8 bases at J; junction bases unmatched: 5. CDR3 nucleotide sequence: TGCGCCAGCAGCCACGGACAGGGAGATTCACCCCTCCACTTT. Its protein is CASSHGQGDSPLHF.

The chain employs TRBV19 and TRBJ2-4, with 7 bases aligning to TRBD1. This CDR3 region has 13 residues. Germline V gene sequence: CDR1 LNHDA, CDR2 SQIVND (reference sequence). Germline trimming cut 8 bases from V and 2 bases from J; bases unmatched to any gene: 3. The CDR3 reads CASEQGTKNIQYF. The CDR3 DNA is TGTGCCAGTGAACAGGGGACCAAAAACATTCAGTACTTC.

J is TRBJ2-5 and V is TRBV7-2, with D possibly matching TRBD2 (5 bases). Germline V gives CDR1 SGHTA, CDR2 FQGNSA. The CDR3 extends over 15 amino acids. Trimming stripped 1 base from V and 4 bases from J, with 13 bases between. The DNA of the CDR3 is TGTGCCAGCAGCTTAGGAGCGGCGAGAGGAGAGACCCAGTACTTC. This codes for CASSLGAARGETQYF.

The chain uses TRBV7-3 and TRBJ1-1; 8 bases align to TRBD1. After removal of 5 bases from V and 5 bases from J, the junction contained 7 bases not matched to a gene. The CDR3 sequence is 14 residues long. In germline, CDR1 is SGHTA, CDR2 FQGTGA. In nucleotides, the CDR3 is TGTGCCAGCAGCGCCCAGGGGGCGCGGACTGAAGCTTTCTTT. This codes for CASSAQGARTEAFF. The whole variable domain, remainder taken from reference TRBV7-3 and TRBJ1-1, is GAGVSQTPSNKVTEKGKYVELRCDPISGHTALYWYRQSLGQGPEFLIYFQGTGAADDSGLPNDRFFAVRPEGSVSTLKIQRTERGDSAVYLCASSAQGARTEAFFGQGTRLTVV.

Here the CDR3 DNA reads TGTGCCAGCTCAGAGGAGGCGGGGAACACTGAAGCTTTCTTT. It codes for CASSEEAGNTEAFF. The chain has TRBV18 and TRBJ1-1; D ambiguous. The germline gives CDR1 KGHSH, CDR2 LQKENI. The CDR3 length is 14 residues. Trimming cost V 5 bases and J 1 base, with 11 bases left between them. The complete variable domain, with remaining parts taken from reference TRBV18 and TRBJ1-1, reads NAGVMQNPRHLVRRRGQEARLRCSPMKGHSHVYWYRQLPEEGLKFMVYLQKENIIDESGMPKERFSAEFPKEGPSILRIQQVVRGDSAAYFCASSEEAGNTEAFFGQGTRLTVV.

The rearrangement uses TRBV10-3 and TRBJ1-1; 8 nucleotides align to TRBD1. The ends lost 8 bases at V and 1 base at J; junction bases unmatched: 3. Germline V gene data show CDR1 as ENHRY and CDR2 as SYGVKD. CDR3 size: 13 residues. CDR3 protein: CAIVGTGNTEAFF. The CDR3 nucleotides read TGTGCCATCGTGGGGACAGGGAACACTGAAGCTTTCTTT.